The text below deals with one T cell receptor beta chain. Original processing notes: By means of reference gene primer amplification, nucleated cell counts were estimated. Assay used: immunoSEQ multiplex PCR; TCRdb lists only in-frame clones, some missing. The D gene and trimming were derived from the DNA, and the V and J assignments and clone size from that table. The sample consists of a few hundred thousand clones, about 90% of them appearing once. The J segment lost 2 bases and the V segment lost 1 base, leaving 9 bases of the junction unmatched. CDR1 and CDR2 from the germline V gene are SGHNT and YYREEE (reference sequence). The CDR3 spans 18 residues. This entry belongs to a study of blood T cell repertoires in COVID-19. The overall study: Material from acute and convalescent COVID-19 was sourced from the United States, Italy and Spain.

The V gene is TRBV5-4, the J gene TRBJ2-2, with 9 positions matching TRBD1. The TCR originated in a man younger than 30 who had recovered from COVID-19. Sequencing used peripheral blood. CDR3 DNA: TGTGCCAGCAGCTTGCTCGGGACAGGGACCACTAACACCGGGGAGCTGTTTTTT. Protein product: CASSLLGTGTTNTGELFF.